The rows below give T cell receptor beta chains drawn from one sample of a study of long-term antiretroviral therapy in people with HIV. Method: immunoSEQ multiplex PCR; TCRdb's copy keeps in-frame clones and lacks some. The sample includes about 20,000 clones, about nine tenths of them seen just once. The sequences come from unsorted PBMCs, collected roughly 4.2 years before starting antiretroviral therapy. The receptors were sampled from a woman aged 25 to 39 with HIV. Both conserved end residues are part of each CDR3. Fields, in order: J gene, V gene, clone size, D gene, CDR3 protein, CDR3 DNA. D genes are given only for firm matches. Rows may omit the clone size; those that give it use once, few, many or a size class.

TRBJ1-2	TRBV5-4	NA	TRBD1	CASSWPGQGGNYGYTF	TGTGCCAGCAGCTGGCCGGGGCAGGGGGGCAACTATGGCTACACCTTC
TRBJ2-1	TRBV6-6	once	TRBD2	CASSKLAGGANEQFF	TGTGCCAGCAGTAAACTAGCGGGGGGGGCCAATGAGCAGTTCTTC
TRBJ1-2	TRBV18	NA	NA	CASSPGGAGYGYTF	TGTGCCAGCTCACCAGGGGGGGCTGGCTATGGCTACACCTTC
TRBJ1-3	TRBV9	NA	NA	CASSVQDVGGNTIYF	TGTGCCAGCAGCGTCCAGGACGTTGGAGGAAACACCATATATTTT
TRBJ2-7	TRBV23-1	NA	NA	CASSGQGQGLNWYEQYF	TGCGCCAGCTCTGGGCAAGGGCAGGGCCTAAATTGGTACGAGCAGTACTTC
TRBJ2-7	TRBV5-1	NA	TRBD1	CASSTGQTYEQYF	TGCGCCAGCAGCACGGGACAGACCTACGAGCAGTACTTC
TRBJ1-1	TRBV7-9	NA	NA	CASSLGGRVGTEAFF	TGTGCCAGCAGCTTAGGGGGGCGCGTGGGCACTGAAGCTTTCTTT
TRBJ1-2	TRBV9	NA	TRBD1	CASGDRLSYGYTF	TGTGCCAGCGGGGACAGACTGAGCTATGGCTACACCTTC
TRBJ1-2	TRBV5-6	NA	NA	CASSLDFTGYGYTF	TGTGCCAGCAGCTTGGATTTTACGGGCTATGGCTACACCTTC
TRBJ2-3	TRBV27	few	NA	CATREGPFTDTQYF	TGTGCCACCAGAGAGGGCCCATTCACAGATACGCAGTATTTT
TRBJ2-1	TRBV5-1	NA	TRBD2	CASSLGGASGNNEQFF	TGCGCCAGCAGCTTGGGAGGGGCTAGCGGGAACAATGAGCAGTTCTTC
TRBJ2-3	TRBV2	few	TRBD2	CASSEAVGGDTQYF	TGTGCCAGCAGTGAAGCAGTGGGAGGGGATACGCAGTATTTT
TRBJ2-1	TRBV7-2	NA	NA	CASSPSGGTVNEQFF	TGTGCCAGCAGTCCCAGTGGGGGGACCGTCAATGAGCAGTTCTTC
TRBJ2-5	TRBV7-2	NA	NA	CASSFQGQETQYF	TGTGCCAGCAGCTTCCAGGGGCAAGAGACCCAGTACTTC
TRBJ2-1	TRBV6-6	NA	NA	CAEGESYNEQFF	TGTGCCGAGGGGGAGAGCTACAATGAGCAGTTCTTC
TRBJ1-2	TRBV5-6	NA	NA	CASSRAGRGDYGYTF	TGTGCCAGCAGCAGAGCGGGGAGGGGTGACTATGGCTACACCTTC
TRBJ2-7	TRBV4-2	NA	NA	CASSQDIGKDSYEQYF	TGTGCCAGCAGCCAAGATATAGGGAAAGACTCCTACGAGCAGTACTTC
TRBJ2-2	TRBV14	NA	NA	CASSHSGRNTGELFF	TGTGCCAGCAGCCATAGCGGCAGGAACACCGGGGAGCTGTTTTTT
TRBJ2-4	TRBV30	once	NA	CAWSVGQGAKNIQYF	TGTGCCTGGAGTGTAGGGCAGGGGGCCAAAAACATTCAGTACTTC
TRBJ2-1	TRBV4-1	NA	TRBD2	CASSPLVAGAPVDKFF	TGCGCCAGCAGCCCCCTCGTAGCGGGGGCCCCGGTTGATAAGTTCTTC
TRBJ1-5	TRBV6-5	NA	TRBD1	CASSPGQGAWQPQHF	TGTGCCAGCAGCCCGGGACAGGGAGCTTGGCAGCCCCAGCATTTT
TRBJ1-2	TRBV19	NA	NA	CASSGNANYGYTF	TGTGCCAGTAGTGGGAACGCGAACTATGGCTACACCTTC
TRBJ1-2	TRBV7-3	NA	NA	CASSADFNYGYTF	TGTGCCAGCAGCGCCGACTTTAACTATGGCTACACCTTC
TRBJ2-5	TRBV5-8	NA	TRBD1	CASSVYRGLETQYF	TGTGCCAGCAGCGTGTACAGGGGGCTCGAGACCCAGTACTTC
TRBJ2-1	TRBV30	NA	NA	CAWSDGGRYNEQFF	TGTGCCTGGAGTGACGGGGGCCGCTACAATGAGCAGTTCTTC
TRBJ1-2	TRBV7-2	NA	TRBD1	CASSLPLTGGANYGYTF	TGTGCCAGCAGCTTACCCTTGACAGGGGGAGCTAACTATGGCTACACCTTC
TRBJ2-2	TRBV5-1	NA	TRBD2	CASSPGTSGTGELFF	TGCGCCAGCAGCCCCGGGACTAGCGGCACCGGGGAGCTGTTTTTT
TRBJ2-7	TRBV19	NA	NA	CASSIGTTYEQYF	TGTGCCAGTAGTATAGGGACAACCTACGAGCAGTACTTC
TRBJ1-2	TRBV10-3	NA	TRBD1	CAISDRDRGREWYGYTF	TGTGCCATCAGTGACCGGGACAGGGGCCGGGAGTGGTATGGCTACACCTTC
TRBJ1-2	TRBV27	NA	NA	CASSFRDALGYTF	TGTGCCAGCAGTTTCAGAGATGCACTCGGCTACACCTTC
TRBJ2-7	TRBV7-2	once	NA	CASSLWGISYEQYF	TGTGCCAGCAGCTTATGGGGAATTTCCTACGAGCAGTACTTC
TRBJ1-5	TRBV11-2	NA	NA	CASSWSDSNQPQHF	TGTGCCAGCAGCTGGTCAGATAGCAATCAGCCCCAGCATTTT
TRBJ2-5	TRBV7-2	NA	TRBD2	CASSFLERGGQETQYF	TGTGCCAGCAGCTTCTTAGAGCGGGGGGGCCAAGAGACCCAGTACTTC
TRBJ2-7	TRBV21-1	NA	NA	CASSKVAGMEQYF	TGTGCCAGCAGCAAGGTGGCGGGCATGGAGCAGTACTTC
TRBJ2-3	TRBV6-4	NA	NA	CASSDSIFGGSTDTQYF	TGTGCCAGCAGTGACTCGATTTTCGGGGGTAGCACAGATACGCAGTATTTT
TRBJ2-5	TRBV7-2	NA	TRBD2	CASSLGFSGVETQYF	TGTGCCAGCAGCTTAGGTTTTAGCGGGGTGGAGACCCAGTACTTC
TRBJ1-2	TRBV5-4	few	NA	CASSLDRAALSGYTF	TGTGCCAGCAGCTTGGACAGGGCGGCCTTATCGGGCTACACCTTC
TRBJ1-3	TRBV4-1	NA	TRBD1	CASSQASTGVKRNTIYF	TGCGCCAGCAGCCAAGCGTCGACAGGGGTGAAAAGAAACACCATATATTTT
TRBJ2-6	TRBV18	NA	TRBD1	CASSPDPGQGSGANVLTF	TGTGCCAGCTCACCTGACCCGGGACAGGGATCTGGGGCCAACGTCCTGACTTTC
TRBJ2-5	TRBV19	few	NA	CASSGRTASPQETQYF	TGTGCCAGTAGCGGACGGACAGCGAGCCCCCAAGAGACCCAGTACTTC
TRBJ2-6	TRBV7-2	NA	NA	CASSLSPGTNVLTF	TGTGCCAGCAGCTTATCGCCGGGGACAAACGTCCTGACTTTC
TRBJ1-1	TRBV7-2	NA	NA	CASSPQMGGGAGTEAFF	TGTGCCAGCAGCCCTCAAATGGGAGGGGGGGCCGGGACTGAAGCTTTCTTT
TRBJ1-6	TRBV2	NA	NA	CASTGTAGNSPLHF	TGTGCCAGCACCGGGACGGCGGGGAATTCACCCCTCCACTTT
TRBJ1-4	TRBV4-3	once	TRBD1	CASSLTGQGASNEKLFF	TGCGCCAGCAGCCTAACGGGACAGGGGGCCTCCAATGAAAAACTGTTTTTT
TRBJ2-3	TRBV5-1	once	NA	CASTDPEGAADTQYF	TGCGCCAGCACCGACCCGGAGGGGGCTGCAGATACGCAGTATTTT
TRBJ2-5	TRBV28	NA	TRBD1	CASSFGTGTLDQETQYF	TGTGCCAGCAGTTTCGGGACAGGCACTCTCGATCAGGAGACCCAGTACTTC
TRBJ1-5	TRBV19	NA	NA	CASDIWGLNQPQHF	TGTGCCAGTGATATTTGGGGGCTTAATCAGCCCCAGCATTTT
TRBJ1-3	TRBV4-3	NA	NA	CASSQARVGNTIYF	TGCGCCAGCAGCCAAGCTAGGGTTGGAAACACCATATATTTT
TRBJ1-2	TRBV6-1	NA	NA	CASRGARGYGGYTF	TGTGCCAGCCGTGGTGCTCGGGGGTATGGTGGCTACACCTTC
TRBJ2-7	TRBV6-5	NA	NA	CASSYPQGGMQYF	TGTGCCAGCAGTTACCCACAGGGGGGGATGCAGTACTTC
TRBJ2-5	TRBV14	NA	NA	CASSQGTAMYQETQYF	TGTGCCAGCAGCCAAGGTACGGCGATGTACCAAGAGACCCAGTACTTC
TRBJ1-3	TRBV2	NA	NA	CASSDRLAGNTIYF	TGTGCCAGCAGTGATAGACTGGCTGGAAACACCATATATTTT
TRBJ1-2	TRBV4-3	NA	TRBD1	CASSLRDSANYGYTF	TGCGCCAGCAGCCTTCGGGACAGCGCCAACTATGGCTACACCTTC
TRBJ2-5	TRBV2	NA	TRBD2	CASKELAGVQETQYF	TGTGCCAGCAAGGAACTAGCGGGGGTACAAGAGACCCAGTACTTC
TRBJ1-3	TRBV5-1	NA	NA	CASRDSRAGNTIYF	TGCGCCAGTCGGGACTCTAGAGCTGGAAACACCATATATTTT
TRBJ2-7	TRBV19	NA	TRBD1	CASSRSGQGNEQYF	TGTGCCAGTAGTCGCTCGGGACAGGGGAACGAGCAGTACTTC